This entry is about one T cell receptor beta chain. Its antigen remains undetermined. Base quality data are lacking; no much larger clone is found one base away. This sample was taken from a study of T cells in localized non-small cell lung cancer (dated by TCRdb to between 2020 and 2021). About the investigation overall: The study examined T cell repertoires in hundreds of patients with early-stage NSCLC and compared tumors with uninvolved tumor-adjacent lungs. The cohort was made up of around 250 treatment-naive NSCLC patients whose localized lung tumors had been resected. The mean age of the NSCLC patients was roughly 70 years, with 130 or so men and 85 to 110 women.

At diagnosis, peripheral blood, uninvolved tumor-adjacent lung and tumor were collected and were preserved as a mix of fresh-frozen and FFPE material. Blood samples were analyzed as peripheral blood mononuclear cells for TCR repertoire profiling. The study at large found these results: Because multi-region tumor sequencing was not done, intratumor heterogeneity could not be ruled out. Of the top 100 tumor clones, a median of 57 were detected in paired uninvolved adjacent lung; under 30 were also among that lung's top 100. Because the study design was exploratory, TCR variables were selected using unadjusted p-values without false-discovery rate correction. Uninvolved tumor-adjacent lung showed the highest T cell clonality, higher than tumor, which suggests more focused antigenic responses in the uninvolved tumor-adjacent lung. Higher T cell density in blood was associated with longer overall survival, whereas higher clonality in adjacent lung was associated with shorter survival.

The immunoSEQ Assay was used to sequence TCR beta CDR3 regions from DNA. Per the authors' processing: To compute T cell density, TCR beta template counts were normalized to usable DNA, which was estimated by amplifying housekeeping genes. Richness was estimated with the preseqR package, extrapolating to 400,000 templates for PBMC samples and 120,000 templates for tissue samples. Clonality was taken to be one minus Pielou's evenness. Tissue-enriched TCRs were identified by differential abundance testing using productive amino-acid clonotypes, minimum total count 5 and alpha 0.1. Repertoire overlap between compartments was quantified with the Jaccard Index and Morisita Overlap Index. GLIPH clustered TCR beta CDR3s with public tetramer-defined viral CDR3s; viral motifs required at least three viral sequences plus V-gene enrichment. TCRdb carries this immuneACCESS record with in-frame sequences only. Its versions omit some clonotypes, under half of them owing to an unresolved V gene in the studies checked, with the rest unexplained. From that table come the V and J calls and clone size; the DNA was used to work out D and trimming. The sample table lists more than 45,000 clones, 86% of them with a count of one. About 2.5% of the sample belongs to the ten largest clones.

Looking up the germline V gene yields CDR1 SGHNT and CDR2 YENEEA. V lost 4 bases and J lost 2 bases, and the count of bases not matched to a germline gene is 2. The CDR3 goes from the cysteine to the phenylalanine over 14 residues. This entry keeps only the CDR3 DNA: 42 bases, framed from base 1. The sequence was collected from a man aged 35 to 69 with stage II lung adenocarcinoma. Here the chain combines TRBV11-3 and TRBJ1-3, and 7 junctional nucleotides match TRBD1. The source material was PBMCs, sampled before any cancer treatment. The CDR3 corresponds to CASSSGQPGNTIYF. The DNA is TGTGCCAGCAGCTCGGGACAGCCTGGAAACACCATATATTTT.